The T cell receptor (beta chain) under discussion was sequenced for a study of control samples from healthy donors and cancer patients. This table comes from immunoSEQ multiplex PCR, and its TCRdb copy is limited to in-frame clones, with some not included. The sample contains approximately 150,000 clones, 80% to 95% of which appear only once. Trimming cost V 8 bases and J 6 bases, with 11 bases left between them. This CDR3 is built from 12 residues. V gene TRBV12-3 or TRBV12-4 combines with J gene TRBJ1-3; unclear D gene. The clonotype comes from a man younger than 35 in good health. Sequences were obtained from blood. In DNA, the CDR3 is TGTGCCAGCGGCCTAGGAGCAAACACCATATATTTT. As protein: CASGLGANTIYF.